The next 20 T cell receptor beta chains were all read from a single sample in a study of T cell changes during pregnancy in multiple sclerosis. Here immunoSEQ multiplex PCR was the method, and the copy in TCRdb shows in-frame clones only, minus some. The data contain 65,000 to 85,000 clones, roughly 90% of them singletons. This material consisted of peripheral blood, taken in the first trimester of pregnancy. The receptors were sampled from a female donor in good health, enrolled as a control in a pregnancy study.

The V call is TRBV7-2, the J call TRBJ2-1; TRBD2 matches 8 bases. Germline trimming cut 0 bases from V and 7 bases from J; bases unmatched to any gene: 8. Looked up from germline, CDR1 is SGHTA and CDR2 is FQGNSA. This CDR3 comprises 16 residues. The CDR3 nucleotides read TGTGCCAGCAGCTTAGCGGGGCGGGGGGAACAAAATGAGCAGTTCTTC. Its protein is CASSLAGRGEQNEQFF.

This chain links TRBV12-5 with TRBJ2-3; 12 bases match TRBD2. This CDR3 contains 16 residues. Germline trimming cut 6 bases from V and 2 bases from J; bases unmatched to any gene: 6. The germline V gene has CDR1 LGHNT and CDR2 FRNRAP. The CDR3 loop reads CASGPGLAGLTDTQYF. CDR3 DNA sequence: TGTGCTAGTGGACCGGGACTAGCGGGTCTCACAGATACGCAGTATTTT.

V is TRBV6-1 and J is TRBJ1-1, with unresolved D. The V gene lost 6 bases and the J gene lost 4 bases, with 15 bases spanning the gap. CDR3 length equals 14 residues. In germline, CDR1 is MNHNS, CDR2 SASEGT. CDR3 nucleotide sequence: TGTGCCAGCAGGCCTCTAGGAGGCCTCACTGAAGCTTTCTTT. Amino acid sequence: CASRPLGGLTEAFF.

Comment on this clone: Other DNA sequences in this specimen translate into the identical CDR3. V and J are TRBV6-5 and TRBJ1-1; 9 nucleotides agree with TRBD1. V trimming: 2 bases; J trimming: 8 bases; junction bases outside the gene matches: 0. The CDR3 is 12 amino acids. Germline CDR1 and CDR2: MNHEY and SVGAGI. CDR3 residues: CASSYGQGEAFF. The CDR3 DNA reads TGTGCCAGCAGTTACGGACAGGGGGAAGCTTTCTTT.

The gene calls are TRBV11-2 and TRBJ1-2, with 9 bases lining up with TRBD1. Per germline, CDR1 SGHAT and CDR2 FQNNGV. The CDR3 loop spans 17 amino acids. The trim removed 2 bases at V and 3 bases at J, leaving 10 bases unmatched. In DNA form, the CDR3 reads TGTGCCAGCAGCTTAACTCCAGGGACAGGGCAAGACTATGGCTACACCTTC. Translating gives CASSLTPGTGQDYGYTF.

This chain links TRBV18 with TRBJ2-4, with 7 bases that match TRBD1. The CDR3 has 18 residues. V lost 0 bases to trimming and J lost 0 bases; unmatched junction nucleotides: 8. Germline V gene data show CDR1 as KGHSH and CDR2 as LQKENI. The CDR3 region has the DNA TGTGCCAGCTCACCACCGGGACAGTCGTTGCTAGCCAAAAACATTCAGTACTTC. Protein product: CASSPPGQSLLAKNIQYF.

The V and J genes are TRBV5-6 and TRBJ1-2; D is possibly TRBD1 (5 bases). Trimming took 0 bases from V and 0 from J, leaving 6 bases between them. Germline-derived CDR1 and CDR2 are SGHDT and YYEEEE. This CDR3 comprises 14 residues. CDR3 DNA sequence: TGTGCCAGCAGCTTGGTACAGGCTAACTATGGCTACACCTTC. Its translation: CASSLVQANYGYTF.

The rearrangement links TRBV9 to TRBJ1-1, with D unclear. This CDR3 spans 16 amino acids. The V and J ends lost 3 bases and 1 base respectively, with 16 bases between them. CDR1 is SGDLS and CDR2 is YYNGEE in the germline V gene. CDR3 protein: CASSDGLRVGNTEAFF. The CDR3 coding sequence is TGTGCCAGCAGCGATGGTTTGAGGGTTGGGAACACTGAAGCTTTCTTT.

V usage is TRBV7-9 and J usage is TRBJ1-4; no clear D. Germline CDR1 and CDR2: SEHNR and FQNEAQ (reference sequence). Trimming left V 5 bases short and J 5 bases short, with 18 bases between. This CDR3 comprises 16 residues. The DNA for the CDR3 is TGTGCCAGCAGCCCGGAGGCTCGGGCCACGAATGAAAAACTGTTTTTT. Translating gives CASSPEARATNEKLFF.

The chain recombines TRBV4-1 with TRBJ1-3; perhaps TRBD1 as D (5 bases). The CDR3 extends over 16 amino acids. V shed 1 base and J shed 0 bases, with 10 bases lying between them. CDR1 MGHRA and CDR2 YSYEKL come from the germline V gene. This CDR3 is CASSQAPQGSGNTIYF. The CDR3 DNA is TGCGCCAGCAGCCAAGCCCCTCAGGGCTCTGGAAACACCATATATTTT.

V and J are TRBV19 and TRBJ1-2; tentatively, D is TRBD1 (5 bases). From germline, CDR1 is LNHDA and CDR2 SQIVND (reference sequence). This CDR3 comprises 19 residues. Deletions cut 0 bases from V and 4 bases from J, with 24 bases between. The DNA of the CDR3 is TGTGCCAGTAGTATAGAACCGGACAAATCTGGCGTAAGTAGCTATGGCTACACCTTC. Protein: CASSIEPDKSGVSSYGYTF.

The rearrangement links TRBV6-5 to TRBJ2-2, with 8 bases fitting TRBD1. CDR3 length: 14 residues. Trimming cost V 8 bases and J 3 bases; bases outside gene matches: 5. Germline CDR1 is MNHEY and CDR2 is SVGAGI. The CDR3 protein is CASGQGADTGELFF. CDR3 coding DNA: TGTGCCAGCGGTCAGGGGGCAGACACCGGGGAGCTGTTTTTT.

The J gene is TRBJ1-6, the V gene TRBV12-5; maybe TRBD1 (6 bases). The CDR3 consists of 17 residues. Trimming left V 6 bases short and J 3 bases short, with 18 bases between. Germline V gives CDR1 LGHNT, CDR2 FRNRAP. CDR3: CASGPPRGANYNSPLHF. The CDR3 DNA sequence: TGTGCTAGTGGACCGCCTCGGGGGGCTAACTATAATTCACCCCTCCACTTT.

The CDR3 nucleotides are TGTGCCAGCAGCCAAGGGGGACTAGCGGGACCGAACACCGGGGAGCTGTTTTTT. Translation: CASSQGGLAGPNTGELFF. V gene TRBV4-2 combines with J gene TRBJ2-2; 13 bases fit TRBD2. This CDR3 comprises 18 residues. Trimming took 1 base from V and 0 from J; bases not matched to a gene: 2. Looked up from germline, CDR1 is LGHNA and CDR2 is YNFKEQ.

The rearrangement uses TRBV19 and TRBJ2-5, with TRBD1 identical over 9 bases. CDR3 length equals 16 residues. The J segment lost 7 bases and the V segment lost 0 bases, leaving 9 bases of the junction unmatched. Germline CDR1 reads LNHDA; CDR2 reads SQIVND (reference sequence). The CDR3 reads CASSIDRGTGPATQYF. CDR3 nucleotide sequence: TGTGCCAGTAGTATAGATCGGGGGACAGGGCCGGCGACCCAGTACTTC. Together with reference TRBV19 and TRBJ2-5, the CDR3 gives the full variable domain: DGGITQSPKYLFRKEGQNVTLSCEQNLNHDAMYWYRQDPGQGLRLIYYSQIVNDFQKGDIAEGYSVSREKKESFPLTVTSAQKNPTAFYLCASSIDRGTGPATQYFGPGTRLLVL.

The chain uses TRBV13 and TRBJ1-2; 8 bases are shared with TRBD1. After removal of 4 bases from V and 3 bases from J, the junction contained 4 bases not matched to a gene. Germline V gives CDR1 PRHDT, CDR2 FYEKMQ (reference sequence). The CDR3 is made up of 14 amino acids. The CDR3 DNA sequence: TGTGCCAGCAGCTCCCAACAGGGGGACTATGGCTACACCTTC. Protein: CASSSQQGDYGYTF.

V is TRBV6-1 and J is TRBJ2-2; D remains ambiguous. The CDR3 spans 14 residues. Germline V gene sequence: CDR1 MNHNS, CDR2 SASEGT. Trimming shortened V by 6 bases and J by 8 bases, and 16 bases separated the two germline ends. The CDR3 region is CASRFHYAEGELFF. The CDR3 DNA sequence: TGTGCCAGCAGGTTTCATTATGCGGAGGGGGAGCTGTTTTTT.

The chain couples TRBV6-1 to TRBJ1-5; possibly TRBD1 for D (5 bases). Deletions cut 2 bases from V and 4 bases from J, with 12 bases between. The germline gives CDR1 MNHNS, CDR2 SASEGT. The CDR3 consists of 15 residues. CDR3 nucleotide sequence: TGTGCCAGCAGTGAATTAGCAGGGTTGAATCAGCCCCAGCATTTT. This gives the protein CASSELAGLNQPQHF.

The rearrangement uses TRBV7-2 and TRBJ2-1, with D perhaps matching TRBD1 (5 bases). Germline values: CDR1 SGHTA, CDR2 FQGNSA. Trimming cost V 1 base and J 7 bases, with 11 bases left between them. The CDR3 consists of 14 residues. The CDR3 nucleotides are TGTGCCAGCAGCTTAGTTTCTGGGGCAAATGAGCAGTTCTTC. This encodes CASSLVSGANEQFF.

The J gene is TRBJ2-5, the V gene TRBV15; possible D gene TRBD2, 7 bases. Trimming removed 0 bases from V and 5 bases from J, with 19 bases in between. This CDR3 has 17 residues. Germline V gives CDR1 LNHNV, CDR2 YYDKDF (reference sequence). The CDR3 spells CATSRDHFGGLRETQYF. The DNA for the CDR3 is TGTGCCACCAGCAGAGACCATTTCGGGGGGCTGAGGGAGACCCAGTACTTC.